Included here is one TCR beta chain sequence, with context. The table came from immunoSEQ multiplex PCR; TCRdb's copy has only in-frame clones and leaves some out. Among approximately 50,000 clones, about 86% were seen once, and the ten largest hold approximately 15%. These data come from a study of OX40 agonist ivuxolimab in advanced cancers. Specimen: CD4+ or CD8+ T cells sorted from blood, collected in a trial of the OX40 agonist ivuxolimab. This TCR derives from an adult with an advanced solid tumor such as melanoma, head and neck, liver or kidney cancer.

The CDR3 bases are TGTGCCAGCAGCTTGGGTTTACTAGCGGGACCGTACGAGCAGTACTTC. It codes for CASSLGLLAGPYEQYF. The chain is built from TRBV5-6 and TRBJ2-7; 10 positions agree with TRBD2. The CDR3 has 16 amino acids. CDR1 SGHDT and CDR2 YYEEEE come from the germline V gene. The ends lost 0 bases at V and 4 bases at J; junction bases unmatched: 7.